The 21 T cell receptor beta chains below were found in one sample sequenced in a study of Graves' ophthalmopathy and Graves' hyperthyroidism. RNA transcripts provided the template for amplifying TCR beta CDR3 regions. HTBI-primed first-round RT-PCR preceded second-round multiplex PCR. TCRdb independently ran MiXCR on the multiplex PCR reads; one entry per CDR3 protein. This sample carries some 410,000 distinct CDR3 sequences, roughly 21% of them seen once, and the ten largest clones take 2.5% to 3.5%. The material sequenced was peripheral blood. Receptor source: a woman aged 18 to 35 with stable Graves' hyperthyroidism.

This clonotype came up many times. The CDR3 DNA reads as TGTGCCAGCAGGGACAGGGGGTTCTACGAGCAGTACTTC. Protein: CASRDRGFYEQYF. This rearrangement joins TRBV12-3 or TRBV12-4 to TRBJ2-7; 10 bases agree with TRBD1. The CDR3 has 13 residues. The trim removed 6 bases at V and 3 bases at J, leaving 2 bases unmatched.

This clonotype was seen ten or more times. This chain connects TRBV29-1 to TRBJ2-7; possibly TRBD1 for D (5 bases). CDR1 and CDR2 from the germline V gene are SQVTM and ANQGSEA. This CDR3 comprises 11 residues. Trimming cost V 1 base and J 12 bases, with 13 bases left between them. The CDR3 sequence is CSVEVGAGLYF. The CDR3 DNA reads TGCAGCGTTGAAGTTGGGGCAGGCTTGTACTTC.

This clonotype was picked up many times. A much larger clone lies a single base off, so this may be a read error. The chain employs TRBV6-5 and TRBJ2-5; perhaps D is TRBD1 or TRBD2 (5 bases each). The CDR3 totals 15 residues. CDR1 and CDR2 (germline): MNHEY, SVGAGI. Written as DNA, the CDR3 is TGTGCCAGCAGTTACCCTCGGGACGGACAAGAGACCAAGTACTTC. Its protein is CASSYPRDGQETKYF.

This clonotype was observed at least ten times. This chain uses TRBV6-1 with TRBJ1-1; TRBD1 might be the D (5 bases). Trimming shortened V by 2 bases and J by 7 bases, and 14 bases separated the two germline ends. CDR3 size: 14 residues. The germline CDR1 and CDR2 sequences are MNHNS and SASEGT. DNA for the CDR3: TGTGCCAGCAGTGAATCCCGACGGGGCGGTGAAGCTTTCTTT. This codes for CASSESRRGGEAFF.

This clonotype was picked up one time. A junction boundary mismatches the germline segment, possibly from a read error. This chain links TRBV2 with TRBJ2-5, with unresolved D. The CDR3 runs 14 residues. Germline lookup yields CDR1 SNHLY and CDR2 FYNNEI. This CDR3 reads CASSEWASGETQDF. The CDR3 bases are TGTGCCAGCAGTGAATGGGCTAGTGGAGAGACCCAGGACTTC.

The table lists this clonotype with many counts. The J gene is TRBJ1-2, the V gene TRBV20-1; 8 positions match TRBD1. The CDR3 is made up of 14 amino acids. In germline, CDR1 is DFQATT, CDR2 SNEGSKA (reference sequence). J gave up 7 bases and V 2 bases, and 9 bases lay outside the gene matches. CDR3 region: CSARHGQGGSGYTF. CDR3 sequence (DNA): TGCAGTGCTAGACACGGACAGGGCGGGTCTGGCTACACCTTC.

This clonotype was seen many times. V gene TRBV7-3 combines with J gene TRBJ2-4; the D gene could be TRBD1 or TRBD2 (7 bases each). The CDR3 sequence is 15 residues long. Trimming removed 3 bases from V and 8 bases from J, with 17 bases in between. CDR1 is SGHTA and CDR2 is FQGTGA in the germline V gene. CDR3 loop: CASSFRGQAGDIQYF. CDR3 DNA: TGTGCCAGCAGCTTCCGCGGACAGGCGGGGGACATTCAGTACTTC.

This sequence joins TRBV28 and TRBJ1-1; the D gene is possibly TRBD1 (6 bases). Between the trimmed V and J ends, which lost 10 bases and 3 bases, there was a span of 12 bases. The CDR3 totals 12 residues. Germline V gene sequence: CDR1 MDHEN, CDR2 SYDVKM. The CDR3 nucleotides are TGTGCCATCTCGGAGGGGGACACTGAAGCTTTCTTT. Protein product: CAISEGDTEAFF.

This clonotype was counted ten times or more. The chain combines TRBV2 with TRBJ1-6; D gene unclear. The CDR3 is made up of 17 amino acids. The germline V gene encodes CDR1 SNHLY and CDR2 FYNNEI. With 1 base removed from V and 0 bases from J, the gap between germline ends came to 10 bases. CDR3 region: CASSEEVQNSYNSPLHF. The CDR3 bases are TGTGCCAGCAGTGAAGAGGTTCAGAACTCCTATAATTCACCCCTCCACTTT.

The CDR3 region has the DNA TGTGCCAGCAGTTTAGGGATAGCGTCGGAAGCTTTCTTT. Residues: CASSLGIASEAFF. V and J are TRBV28 and TRBJ1-1; D gene ambiguous. This CDR3 contains 13 residues. Trimming left V 2 bases short and J 8 bases short, with 12 bases between. Germline V gene sequence: CDR1 MDHEN, CDR2 SYDVKM.

As concerns this clonotype: A much larger clone lies a single base off, so this may be a read error. CDR3 amino acids: CASTGTRETKYF. The CDR3 nucleotides are TGTGCCAGCACCGGGACTAGAGAGACCAAGTACTTC. The V and J genes are TRBV6-1 and TRBJ2-5, with TRBD2 matching over 8 bases. Germline V gives CDR1 MNHNS, CDR2 SASEGT. The CDR3 is 12 residues long.

About this clonotype itself: At one end the junction does not follow the germline gene, possibly because of a read error. The CDR3 here is CASTEQGSAGELFF. The CDR3, as DNA: TGTGCCAGCACTGAACAGGGCTCTGCCGGGGAGCTGTTTTTT. This chain uses TRBV6-1 with TRBJ2-2; D may be TRBD1 (6 bases). The CDR3 length is 14 residues. Germline V gene lookup returns CDR1 MNHNS and CDR2 SASEGT.

This clonotype was recorded many times. The chain recombines TRBV6-4 with TRBJ1-1; D ambiguous. From germline, CDR1 is MRHNA and CDR2 SNTAGT. V was pared by 0 bases and J by 3 bases, with 8 bases between. The CDR3 extends over 14 amino acids. CDR3 DNA: TGTGCCAGCAGTGACTCTTCCGAGGACACTGAAGCTTTCTTT. Protein: CASSDSSEDTEAFF.

This rearrangement joins TRBV5-1 to TRBJ1-1; D not certain. The CDR3 has 11 residues. Looked up from germline, CDR1 is SGHRS and CDR2 is YFSETQ. With 4 bases removed from V and 7 bases from J, the gap between germline ends came to 8 bases. Here the CDR3 reads CASSEDGEAFF. The DNA for the CDR3 is TGCGCCAGCAGCGAAGACGGTGAAGCTTTCTTT.

The CDR3 protein is CASSDQGASSYEQYF. The CDR3 DNA reads TGTGCCAGCAGCGATCAAGGCGCCAGCTCCTACGAGCAGTACTTC. This chain uses TRBV6-4 with TRBJ2-7; D ambiguous. Germline CDR1 and CDR2: MRHNA and SNTAGT. This CDR3 is built from 15 residues. V gave up 6 bases and J gave up 0 bases, with 15 bases separating them.

At least ten counts were recorded for this clonotype. This chain links TRBV29-1 with TRBJ1-1; D perhaps matches TRBD1 (5 bases). The length of the CDR3 is 13 residues. CDR1 SQVTM and CDR2 ANQGSEA come from the germline V gene. Trimming shortened V by 7 bases and J by 1 base, and 13 bases separated the two germline ends. CDR3: CSARTKWNTEAFF. The CDR3 region has the DNA TGCAGCGCCCGGACAAAGTGGAACACTGAAGCTTTCTTT.

This clonotype came up many times. V gene TRBV6-4 combines with J gene TRBJ1-2; 8 bases line up with TRBD1. The CDR3 is 13 residues long. J lost 4 bases, V lost 7 bases, and 5 bases had no gene match. Looked up from germline, CDR1 is MRHNA and CDR2 is SNTAGT. Here the CDR3 DNA reads TGTGCCAGCAAACAGGGGGACGTCTATGGCTACACCTTC. It yields the protein CASKQGDVYGYTF.

This clonotype was observed at least ten times. This rearrangement joins TRBV12-3 or TRBV12-4 to TRBJ2-7; 7 bases align to TRBD1. Trimming cost V 6 bases and J 5 bases; bases outside gene matches: 4. The length of the CDR3 is 12 residues. Written as DNA, the CDR3 is TGTGCCAGCAGCCCCGACAGGGACGAGCAGTACTTC. Translation gives CASSPDRDEQYF.

This clonotype was observed a few times. J is TRBJ1-3 and V is TRBV21-1. TRBV21-1 is marked as a pseudogene. This CDR3 region has 21 residues. Written as DNA, the CDR3 is TGTGCCAGCAGCCGATGGATACCGGGACAGCGAGGAACCCCCTCTGGAAACACCATATATTTT. As protein: CASSRWIPGQRGTPSGNTIYF.

This clonotype was counted many times. V usage is TRBV7-3 and J usage is TRBJ2-2; the D call may be TRBD1 or TRBD2 (5 bases each). CDR1 and CDR2 (germline): SGHTA, FQGTGA. The CDR3 is 15 residues long. Trimming pared 6 bases from V and 4 bases from J, leaving 15 bases between. The CDR3 DNA follows: TGTGCCAGCAGTTTTACGGGACCTCCCACCGGGGAGCTGTTTTTT. Its translation: CASSFTGPPTGELFF.

The V gene is TRBV28, the J gene TRBJ2-2; tentatively, D is TRBD2 (5 bases). V lost 6 bases to trimming and J lost 10 bases, with 15 bases between them. CDR1 is MDHEN, CDR2 SYDVKM, per germline. This CDR3 is 13 amino acids long. CDR3 amino acids: CASSPLGVAELFF. CDR3 nucleotide sequence: TGTGCCAGCAGCCCATTGGGAGTGGCGGAGCTGTTTTTT.